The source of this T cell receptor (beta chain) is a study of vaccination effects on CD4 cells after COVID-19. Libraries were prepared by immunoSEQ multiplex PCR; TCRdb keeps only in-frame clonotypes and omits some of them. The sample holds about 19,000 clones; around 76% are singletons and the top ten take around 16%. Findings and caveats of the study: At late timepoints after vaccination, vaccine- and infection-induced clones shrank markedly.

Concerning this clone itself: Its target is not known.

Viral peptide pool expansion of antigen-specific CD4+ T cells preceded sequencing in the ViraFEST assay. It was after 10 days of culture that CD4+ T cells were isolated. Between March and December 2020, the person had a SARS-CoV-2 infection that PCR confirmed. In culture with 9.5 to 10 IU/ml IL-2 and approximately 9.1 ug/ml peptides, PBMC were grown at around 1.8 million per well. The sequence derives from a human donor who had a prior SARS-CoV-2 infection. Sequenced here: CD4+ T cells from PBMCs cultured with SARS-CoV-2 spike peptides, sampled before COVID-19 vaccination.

The CDR3 region is CATSRQPGYYEQYF. For the CDR3, the DNA is TGTGCCACCAGCAGACAACCGGGGTACTACGAGCAGTACTTC. The V gene is TRBV15, the J gene TRBJ2-7, with a tentative D call TRBD2 (5 bases). The germline gives CDR1 LNHNV, CDR2 YYDKDF (reference sequence). V lost 2 bases to trimming and J lost 3 bases, with 11 bases between them. There are 14 residues in the CDR3.